This T cell receptor (beta chain) came from a study of shared clonotypes between healthy human individuals. This CDR3 region has 16 residues. V lost 0 bases and J lost 8, with 17 bases in between. Germline V lookup: CDR1 MNHEY, CDR2 SVGAGI. Generated by immunoSEQ multiplex PCR, the TCRdb table keeps only in-frame clones and is missing some. The repertoire holds a few million clones, roughly 93% seen once, with around 1.8% in the top ten. This clone came up once. CD45RO-negative cells were positively selected for CCR7, leaving out terminally differentiated effector memory CD45RA+ cells. The chain recombines TRBV6-5 with TRBJ2-1, with D unresolved. Sequenced input: naive CD8+ T cells from PBMCs. The clonotype was recovered from a man younger than 30 in good health. Some clones in this sample may be carry-over from other donors' samples. The CDR3 DNA reads TGTGCCAGCAGTTACTCGTCAGGAGCTAGGCTGGATGAGCAGTTCTTC. Translation: CASSYSSGARLDEQFF.